These 2 T cell receptor beta chains were sequenced from one sample in a study of blood T cells in healthy people across ages (dated by TCRdb to 2014 to 2015). Libraries came from 5' RACE. A second PCR of about 6 to 11 cycles was run with a J-beta primer mix and a sample-barcoded 5' primer. Through fastp at Q25 and MiXCR, TCRdb rebuilt clones from the public reads, retaining in-frame beta chains. Records with the same CDR3 protein are collapsed into one entry carrying the most frequent genes and DNA. Across this sample there are around 1,900,000 distinct CDR3 sequences, with around 40% seen only once. The ten top clones hold 23% of the sample. The specimen was blood. The receptors were sampled from a human donor in good health.

There are a few counts of this clonotype. One end of the junction fails to match germline, which may point to a read error. The chain joins TRBV7-2 to TRBJ2-7; D is possibly TRBD1 (9 bases). Germline V gene lookup returns CDR1 SGHTA and CDR2 FQGNSA. The CDR3 consists of 16 residues. The DNA of the CDR3 is TGTGCCAGCAGCGTAGCGGGACAGGGTAATAACTACGAGCAGTACTTC. Translating it yields CASSVAGQGNNYEQYF.

This clonotype came up a few times. The CDR3 region is CASSSGPLAAFF. The CDR3 bases are TGTGCCAGCAGTTCGGGCCCTCTGGCCGCTTTCTTT. The chain employs TRBV12-3 or TRBV12-4 and TRBJ1-1, with D hard to call. CDR3 length: 12 residues. Trimming stripped 4 bases from V and 11 bases from J, with 14 bases between.